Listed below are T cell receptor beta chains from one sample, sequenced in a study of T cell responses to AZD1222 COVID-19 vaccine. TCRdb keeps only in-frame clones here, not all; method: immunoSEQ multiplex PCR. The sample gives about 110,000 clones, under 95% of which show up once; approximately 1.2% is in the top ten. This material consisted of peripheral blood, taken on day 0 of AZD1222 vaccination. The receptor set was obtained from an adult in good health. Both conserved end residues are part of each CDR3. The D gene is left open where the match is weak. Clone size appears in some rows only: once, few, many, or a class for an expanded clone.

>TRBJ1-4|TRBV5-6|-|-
CASSLADKIEKLFF
TGTGCCAGCAGCTTGGCGGACAAGATTGAAAAACTGTTTTTT
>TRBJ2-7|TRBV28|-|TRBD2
CASGGTSGFYEQYF
TGTGCCAGCGGGGGGACTAGCGGTTTCTACGAGCAGTACTTC
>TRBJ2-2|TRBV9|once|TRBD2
CASSVAAGGLTTGELFF
TGTGCCAGCAGCGTAGCCGCGGGAGGGCTCACTACCGGGGAGCTGTTTTTT
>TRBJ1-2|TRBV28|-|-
CASSFLGSALGGYTF
TGTGCCAGCAGTTTTTTGGGTAGTGCGTTAGGAGGCTACACCTTC
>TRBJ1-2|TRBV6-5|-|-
CASSYLAGGNYGYTF
TGTGCCAGCAGTTACCTGGCGGGGGGAAACTATGGCTACACCTTC
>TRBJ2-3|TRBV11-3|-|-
CASSLDGTDTQYF
TGTGCCAGCAGCTTAGACGGCACAGATACGCAGTATTTT
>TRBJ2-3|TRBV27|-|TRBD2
CASSLGALAGEVDTQYF
TGTGCCAGCAGTTTAGGGGCCCTAGCGGGAGAAGTAGATACGCAGTATTTT
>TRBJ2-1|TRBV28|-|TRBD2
CASMTSGRGNEQFF
TGTGCCAGCATGACTAGCGGGAGAGGCAATGAGCAGTTCTTC
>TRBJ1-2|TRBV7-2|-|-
CASSLVRQGDGYTF
TGTGCCAGCAGCTTAGTGAGGCAGGGTGACGGCTACACCTTC
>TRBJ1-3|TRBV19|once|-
CASSGTSGNTIYF
TGTGCCAGTAGCGGGACTTCGGGAAACACCATATATTTT
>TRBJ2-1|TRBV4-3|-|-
CASSQEGTNEQFF
TGCGCCAGCAGCCAAGAAGGAACTAATGAGCAGTTCTTC
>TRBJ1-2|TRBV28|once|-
CASKIEGGRGYTF
TGTGCCAGCAAGATAGAGGGCGGAAGAGGCTACACCTTC
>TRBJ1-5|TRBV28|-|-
CASSLVSGVNQPQHF
TGTGCCAGCAGTTTAGTCTCGGGCGTCAATCAGCCCCAGCATTTT
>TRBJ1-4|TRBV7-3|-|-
CASSLRTGEKLFF
TGTGCCAGCAGCTTACGTACAGGTGAAAAACTGTTTTTT
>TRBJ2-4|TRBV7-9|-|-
CASSLSEEAKNIQYF
TGTGCCAGCAGCTTATCCGAAGAAGCCAAAAACATTCAGTACTTC
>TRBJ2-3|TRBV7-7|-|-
CASSYSLGDTQYF
TGTGCCAGCAGCTATTCTCTGGGGGATACGCAGTATTTT
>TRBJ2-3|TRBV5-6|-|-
CASSTPTGLQGPDTQYF
TGTGCCAGCAGCACCCCAACGGGGTTGCAGGGACCAGATACGCAGTATTTT
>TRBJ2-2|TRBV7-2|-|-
CASSSPIVSPTYTGELFF
TGTGCCAGCAGCTCCCCGATAGTGAGCCCCACATACACCGGGGAGCTGTTTTTT
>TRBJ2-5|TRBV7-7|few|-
CASSLGGLQGQETQYF
TGTGCCAGCAGCTTAGGGGGTTTACAGGGACAAGAGACCCAGTACTTC
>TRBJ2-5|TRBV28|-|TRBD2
CASSPGGAQETQYF
TGTGCCAGCTCCCCGGGGGGGGCCCAAGAGACCCAGTACTTC